The 12 T cell receptor beta chains in this list originate from one sample, sequenced in a study of T cell repertoires in cytomegalovirus infection. One entry per CDR3 protein results from TCRdb running MiXCR on the reads. The sample shows some 400,000 distinct CDR3 sequences, 15% to 20% of them seen only once. Sequencing input: PBMCs. These receptors were collected from a human donor in good health (CMV status not recorded). Some clones in this sample may be carry-over from other donors' samples.

This clonotype occurred many times. The rearrangement links TRBV7-2 to TRBJ2-7; 7 nucleotides match TRBD2. The CDR3 covers 16 residues. V was pared by 1 base and J by 1 base, with 7 bases of the junction left unmatched. Germline V gene sequence: CDR1 SGHTA, CDR2 FQGNSA. The CDR3 region has the DNA TGTGCCAGCAGCTTAGTGTCATCGGGGGGTTCCTACGAGCAGTACTTC. Encoded protein: CASSLVSSGGSYEQYF.

The chain employs TRBV7-7 and TRBJ2-3; maybe TRBD2 (6 bases). Germline loops: CDR1 SSHAT, CDR2 FNYEAQ (reference sequence). There are 13 residues in the CDR3. V was trimmed by 6 bases and J by 6 bases, leaving 13 bases between them. CDR3 sequence: CASSRDSGDTQYF. In DNA form, the CDR3 reads TGTGCCAGCAGTCGGGACTCGGGGGATACGCAGTATTTT.

The rearrangement joins TRBV20-1 to TRBJ2-3; 8 positions agree with TRBD2. V lost 3 bases to trimming and J lost 7 bases; unmatched junction nucleotides: 6. The CDR3 contains 13 residues. Germline-derived CDR1 and CDR2 are DFQATT and SNEGSKA (reference sequence). CDR3: CSASNSGTNTQYF. CDR3 bases: TGCAGTGCTAGCAATAGCGGGACCAATACGCAGTATTTT.

The chain joins TRBV7-6 to TRBJ2-5; D is possibly TRBD2 (5 bases). There are 15 residues in the CDR3. V was cut by 5 bases and J by 1 base, with 14 bases left in between. Germline assignment: CDR1 SGHVS and CDR2 FNYEAQ. CDR3 DNA sequence: TGTGCCAGCAGCCCCGAGGGTGGCACCCAAGAGACCCAGTACTTC. This sequence encodes CASSPEGGTQETQYF.

This clonotype appeared many times. This CDR3 reads CASSLAPFAGGSETQYF. The CDR3 nucleotides are TGTGCCAGCAGCTTAGCCCCCTTCGCGGGAGGGAGCGAGACCCAGTACTTC. The rearrangement joins TRBV7-2 to TRBJ2-5; the match to TRBD2 covers 9 bases. The CDR3 totals 17 residues. Germline values: CDR1 SGHTA, CDR2 FQGNSA. The ends lost 0 bases at V and 5 bases at J; junction bases unmatched: 10.

This clonotype was seen many times. The chain is built from TRBV7-2 and TRBJ1-5; weak D call: TRBD1 (5 bases). Trimming pared 1 base from V and 3 bases from J, leaving 10 bases between. Per the germline V gene, CDR1 is SGHTA and CDR2 is FQGNSA. The CDR3 contains 15 residues. The CDR3 protein is CASSLVQGLNQPQHF. CDR3 coding DNA: TGTGCCAGCAGCTTAGTGCAGGGACTCAATCAGCCCCAGCATTTT.

The chain combines TRBV19 with TRBJ1-6; TRBD1 might be the D (5 bases). The germline V gene encodes CDR1 LNHDA and CDR2 SQIVND (reference sequence). Deletions cut 4 bases from V and 7 bases from J, with 17 bases between. The CDR3 totals 16 residues. CDR3 amino acids: CASSTKFRGNNSPLHF. In DNA form, the CDR3 reads TGTGCCAGTAGTACCAAGTTCCGGGGGAACAATTCACCCCTCCACTTT.

In its sample, this clonotype was seen a few times. This rearrangement joins TRBV30 to TRBJ1-1; D call uncertain. Trimming removed 2 bases at V and 5 bases at J, with 9 bases between. Germline values: CDR1 GTSNPN, CDR2 SVGIG (reference sequence). CDR3 length: 12 amino acids. The CDR3 here is CAWSLGWTEAFF. CDR3 in DNA: TGTGCCTGGAGTCTCGGTTGGACTGAAGCTTTCTTT.

To note about this clonotype: This CDR3 fails to terminate in the conserved phenylalanine or tryptophan, so it likely reflects a read error. This sequence joins TRBV20-1 and TRBJ2-7, with a weak D call TRBD1 (6 bases). The V end lost 0 bases, the J end lost 2 bases, and 11 bases lay between the germline ends. The CDR3 runs to 14 residues. From germline, CDR1 is DFQATT and CDR2 SNEGSKA (reference sequence). CDR3 amino acids: CSAREPGTTYEQYL. CDR3 sequence (DNA): TGCAGTGCTAGAGAACCAGGGACAACCTACGAGCAGTACTTA.

J is TRBJ1-2 and V is TRBV12-3 or TRBV12-4; weak D call: TRBD1 (6 bases). The CDR3 has 15 amino acids. Trimming left V 6 bases short and J 4 bases short, with 18 bases between. The CDR3 nucleotides are TGTGCCAGCAGCGTCGATGACTGGGACATCTATGGCTACACCTTC. As protein: CASSVDDWDIYGYTF.

This clonotype was recorded at least ten times. The chain recombines TRBV11-2 with TRBJ2-5, with TRBD2 identical over 11 bases. Trimming cost V 5 bases and J 3 bases; bases outside gene matches: 8. CDR1 SGHAT and CDR2 FQNNGV come from the germline V gene. There are 16 residues in the CDR3. CDR3 in amino acids: CASSPRGSGGEETQYF. CDR3 bases: TGTGCCAGCAGCCCTCGGGGTAGCGGGGGGGAAGAGACCCAGTACTTC.

The chain couples TRBV6-8 to TRBJ2-3; D assignment may be TRBD1 or TRBD2 (5 bases each). From germline, CDR1 is MNHGY and CDR2 SAAAGT. The CDR3 length is 15 residues. V lost 6 bases and J 2 bases, leaving 15 bases between the germline ends. CDR3 protein: CASSEGTPFTDTQYF. The CDR3 DNA is TGTGCCAGCAGCGAGGGGACGCCCTTCACAGATACGCAGTATTTT.